This TCR beta chain emerged from a study of cytomegalovirus exposure and HLA in healthy donors. Broader study findings: As confirmed in vitro, three CMV-associated chains were specific for CMV antigens. Donors were assumed by presence/absence analyses to have roughly uniform sequencing depth.

The PCR used 60 Vbeta and 13 Jbeta primers. Libraries were prepared by immunoSEQ multiplex PCR; TCRdb keeps only in-frame clonotypes and omits some of them. Among about 90,000 clones listed, over 65% were seen once. The CDR3 runs 14 residues. CDR1 and CDR2 (germline): ENHRY, SYGVKD. V shed 5 bases, J shed 1 base, and the junction held 1 base outside the gene matches. Comment on this clone: Its specificity is not known.

The sequenced sample was PBMCs. The chain carries TRBV10-3 and TRBJ2-1; 8 bases agree with TRBD2. This receptor was identified in a man aged 30-40 years in good health and CMV-seropositive. CDR3 nucleotide sequence: TGTGCCATCAGTCAGCGGGAGTCCTACAATGAGCAGTTCTTC. Protein product: CAISQRESYNEQFF.